One and the same sample provided the 32 T cell receptor beta chains below, sequenced in a study of T cell clonality in common variable immunodeficiency. Study-level points and caveats: Reportedly, TCR beta sequences from common variable immunodeficiency showed fewer deletions and N-nucleotide insertions.

These TCRs are of unknown antigen specificity. Generated by immunoSEQ multiplex PCR, the TCRdb table keeps only in-frame clones and is missing some. Listed for the sample are about 6,600 clones, none seen a single time. The sequenced sample was peripheral blood mononuclear cells. The receptors originated from a human donor with common variable immunodeficiency.

Regarding this clone: The DNA ends 3 residues before the CDR3 does, and the rest of the CDR3 is filled in from the germline J gene. J is TRBJ2-7 and V is TRBV7-9; tentative D call: TRBD2 (6 bases). The germline V and J ends were trimmed by 5 bases and 3 bases, with 8 bases remaining between them. The V gene's germline CDR1 is SEHNR and CDR2 FQNEAQ (reference sequence). The CDR3 has 12 amino acids. The CDR3 loop is CASSTTSYEQYF. The CDR3 DNA, read in part, is TGTGCCAGCAGCACGACTAGCTACGAG.

With regard to this clone: The DNA ends 3 residues before the CDR3 does, and the rest of the CDR3 is filled in from the germline J gene. The V call is TRBV18, the J call TRBJ1-1; D gene unclear. Germline lookup yields CDR1 KGHSH and CDR2 LQKENI. Between the trimmed V and J ends, which lost 3 bases and 3 bases, there was a span of 11 bases. The length of the CDR3 is 14 residues. Here the CDR3 reads CASSPPGGDTEAFF. Partial CDR3 DNA: TGTGCCAGCTCACCCCCAGGAGGAGACACTGAA.

The CDR3 spells CASSMKGADSPLHF. The DNA read from the CDR3 is TGTGCCAGTAGTATGAAGGGGGCCGATTCACCC. The chain joins TRBV19 to TRBJ1-6; 7 nucleotides align to TRBD1. The CDR3 end lies 3 residues beyond the end of the read and is filled in from the germline J gene. Losses at the gene ends were 3 bases for V and 8 bases for J; bases not matched to a gene: 4. The CDR3 length is 14 residues. Looked up from germline, CDR1 is LNHDA and CDR2 is SQIVND (reference sequence).

This clone was picked up a small number of times. The read ends 3 residues shy of where the CDR3 ends; the end is completed using the germline J gene. The chain employs TRBV6-1 and TRBJ2-7; D possibly corresponds to TRBD2 (5 bases). The CDR3 is made up of 14 amino acids. V gave up 0 bases and J gave up 2 bases, with 8 bases separating them. Germline lookup yields CDR1 MNHNS and CDR2 SASEGT. This CDR3 is CASSEASGAYEQYF. Incomplete CDR3 DNA: TGTGCCAGCAGTGAAGCTTCCGGGGCCTACGAG.

Comment on this clone: Read data end 3 residues before the CDR3 end; the end is taken from the germline J gene. This sequence joins TRBV19 and TRBJ2-2, with 12 nucleotides matching TRBD2. The CDR3 length is 17 residues. V gave up 7 bases and J gave up 3 bases; unmatched junction bases: 9. The germline CDR1 and CDR2 sequences are LNHDA and SQIVND (reference sequence). This CDR3 is CASTRSSGRADTGELFF. The sequenced CDR3 bases are TGTGCCAGTACCCGATCTAGCGGGAGGGCTGACACCGGGGAG. The full variable domain, in which reference TRBV19 and TRBJ2-2 provide the parts outside the CDR3, is DGGITQSPKYLFRKEGQNVTLSCEQNLNHDAMYWYRQDPGQGLRLIYYSQIVNDFQKGDIAEGYSVSREKKESFPLTVTSAQKNPTAFYLCASTRSSGRADTGELFFGEGSRLTVL.

Remarks on this clone: The read gets to within 3 residues of the CDR3 end, and the germline J gene fills in the rest. The chain has TRBV2 and TRBJ2-7, with 14 bases aligning to TRBD2. Germline lookup yields CDR1 SNHLY and CDR2 FYNNEI. V shed 1 base and J 3 bases; nucleotides not matched to a gene: 2. The CDR3 length is 16 residues. CDR3 sequence reads: CASSEGLAGGVYEQYF. CDR3 DNA (partial): TGTGCCAGCAGTGAAGGACTAGCGGGAGGGGTCTACGAG. The full variable domain, rest sourced from reference TRBV2 and TRBJ2-7, is EPEVTQTPSHQVTQMGQEVILRCVPISNHLYFYWYRQILGQKVEFLVSFYNNEISEKSEIFDDQFSVERPDGSNFTLKIRSTKLEDSAMYFCASSEGLAGGVYEQYFGPGTRLTVT.

As concerns this clone: The read falls 3 residues short of the CDR3 end, and the missing part is taken from the germline J gene. The chain carries TRBV19 and TRBJ2-7; D is tentatively TRBD1 or TRBD2 (5 bases each). Germline assignment: CDR1 LNHDA and CDR2 SQIVND (reference sequence). The CDR3 is 17 residues long. With 5 bases removed from V and 4 bases from J, the gap between germline ends came to 24 bases. The sequenced CDR3 bases are TGTGCCAGTAGTTCGATAGAGGAAAGGGGAGTTCTGTACGAG. Its protein is CASSSIEERGVLYE. The entire CDR3 protein is CASSSIEERGVLYEQYF.

As for this clone: The observed sequence ends 3 residues before the CDR3 terminus, with the missing tail filled in from the germline J gene. The chain carries TRBV7-9 and TRBJ2-1; TRBD2 is a possible D gene (6 bases). CDR3 length: 12 amino acids. Germline V gene data show CDR1 as SEHNR and CDR2 as FQNEAQ (reference sequence). V lost 6 bases, J lost 8 bases, and 11 bases lay in between. CDR3 DNA (partial): TGTGCCAGCAGTCTGACTAGGGATGAG. Its protein product is CASSLTRDE. The full CDR3 protein is CASSLTRDEQFF.

Comment on this clone: The read is 3 residues too short to cover the CDR3 end, so that end is filled in from the germline J gene. The chain links TRBV7-6 to TRBJ1-2; 8 bases line up with TRBD1. CDR3 size: 15 residues. With V trimmed by 5 bases and J by 4 bases, 9 bases remained unmatched. CDR1 is SGHVS and CDR2 is FNYEAQ in the germline V gene. The CDR3 region is CASSKTRGLGYGYTF. The CDR3 DNA, read in part, is TGTGCCAGCAGCAAAACCAGGGGGCTAGGCTATGGC.

This clone came up a few times. The CDR3 end lies 3 residues beyond the end of the read and is filled in from the germline J gene. This chain links TRBV20-1 with TRBJ2-5, with 13 bases matching TRBD2. The germline gives CDR1 DFQATT, CDR2 SNEGSKA (reference sequence). V lost 6 bases, J lost 1 base, and 14 bases stayed unmatched. The CDR3 sequence is 18 residues long. CDR3 amino acids: CSARTGTSGVGPQETQYF. Partial CDR3 DNA: TGCAGTGCCCGGACTGGGACTAGCGGGGTGGGCCCCCAAGAGACC.

As for this clone: From the germline J gene comes the end of the CDR3, since the read stops 3 residues before it. The rearrangement links TRBV18 to TRBJ1-4, with D possibly being TRBD1 (6 bases). The CDR3 totals 14 residues. The germline gives CDR1 KGHSH, CDR2 LQKENI. V lost 6 bases and J lost 3, with 11 bases in between. CDR3 loop: CASSPGHANEKLFF. The part of the CDR3 DNA that was read is TGTGCCAGCTCGCCGGGACACGCTAATGAAAAA.

Remarks on this clone: The CDR3 end lies 3 residues beyond the end of the read and is filled in from the germline J gene. The rearrangement joins TRBV19 to TRBJ2-1, with TRBD1 identical over 10 bases. The V segment lost 0 bases and the J segment 8 bases; nucleotides outside the gene matches: 7. Germline assignment: CDR1 LNHDA and CDR2 SQIVND (reference sequence). This CDR3 is built from 16 residues. CDR3 DNA (partial): TGTGCCAGTAGTATAGATCTGGGACAGGGGATAGATGAG. Translating gives CASSIDLGQGIDE. The CDR3 in full is CASSIDLGQGIDEQFF.

Concerning this clone itself: The read terminates 3 residues ahead of where the CDR3 ends, so the germline J gene completes it. The rearrangement uses TRBV7-9 and TRBJ1-1; D is ambiguous. There are 13 residues in the CDR3. V was trimmed by 4 bases and J by 6 bases, leaving 12 bases between them. CDR1 and CDR2 (germline): SEHNR, FQNEAQ (reference sequence). The sequenced part of the CDR3 DNA is TGTGCCAGCAGCTCGCCAGTTTCGTCTGAA. Amino acid sequence: CASSSPVSSE. The CDR3 in its entirety is CASSSPVSSEAFF. Supplemented by reference TRBV7-9 and TRBJ1-1, the full variable domain reads DTGVSQNPRHKITKRGQNVTFRCDPISEHNRLYWYRQTLGQGPEFLTYFQNEAQLEKSRLLSDRFSAERPKGSFSTLEIQRTEQGDSAMYLCASSSPVSSEAFFGQGTRLTVV.

In this sample, this clone turned up a few times. The sequence runs out 3 residues before the end of the CDR3; the remainder is reconstructed from the germline J gene. This sequence joins TRBV18 and TRBJ2-5, with no clear D. This CDR3 region has 13 residues. Germline lookup yields CDR1 KGHSH and CDR2 LQKENI. V was trimmed by 3 bases and J by 1 base, leaving 6 bases between them. This chain's CDR3 is CASSPPSQETQYF. CDR3 DNA, as far as it was read: TGTGCCAGCTCACCGCCCAGCCAAGAGACC.

This clone was picked up a small number of times. The read terminates 3 residues before the CDR3 end, so the remaining end is supplied by the germline J gene. This rearrangement joins TRBV18 to TRBJ2-1, with a tentative D call TRBD2 (7 bases). The V gene lost 4 bases and the J gene lost 7 bases, with 11 bases spanning the gap. The CDR3 runs 13 residues. Germline V gives CDR1 KGHSH, CDR2 LQKENI. The CDR3 is CASSLRGANEQFF. The DNA read from the CDR3 is TGTGCCAGCTCACTACGGGGGGCGAATGAG.

About this clone itself: The CDR3 is cut off 3 residues early in the read; its end comes from the germline J gene. The rearrangement joins TRBV19 to TRBJ2-7, with D possibly matching TRBD2 (5 bases). This CDR3 has 14 amino acids. Germline CDR1 is LNHDA and CDR2 is SQIVND (reference sequence). The V gene lost 5 bases and the J gene lost 2 bases, with 13 bases spanning the gap. The CDR3 sequence: CASSLRVATYEQYF. CDR3 DNA, as far as it was read: TGTGCCAGTAGTTTGCGGGTCGCCACCTACGAG.

About this clone: The read ends 3 residues early relative to the CDR3; the germline J gene fills the gap. V and J are TRBV19 and TRBJ2-2; D unresolved. The CDR3 has 15 residues. Germline values: CDR1 LNHDA, CDR2 SQIVND (reference sequence). The V end was cut by 1 base, the J end by 3 bases, with 9 bases between. CDR3 DNA, as far as it was read: TGTGCCAGTAGTATAGTCATGCGAGACACCGGGGAG. This gives the protein CASSIVMRDTGE. The entire CDR3 is CASSIVMRDTGELFF.

The table lists this clone with a few counts. Sequencing ends 3 residues short of the CDR3 end; the germline J gene provides the rest. The V gene is TRBV7-6, the J gene TRBJ2-3; 9 bases map to TRBD2. Germline CDR1 and CDR2: SGHVS and FNYEAQ. This CDR3 is 18 amino acids long. Trimming cost V 7 bases and J 4 bases; bases outside gene matches: 18. The CDR3: CASTKRSQASGTADTQYF. The covered CDR3 bases are TGTGCCAGCACCAAAAGGAGTCAGGCTAGCGGGACGGCAGATACG.

With regard to this clone: The read stops 3 residues short of the end of the CDR3; the missing end is completed from the germline J gene. The chain couples TRBV19 to TRBJ2-1; TRBD2 aligns across 8 bases. This CDR3 is built from 14 residues. The germline V gene has CDR1 LNHDA and CDR2 SQIVND (reference sequence). Trimming took 9 bases from V and 5 from J; bases not matched to a gene: 9. The DNA read from the CDR3 is TGTGCCAGCTCGGGGGGGGCGGGCCACAATGAG. Its protein product is CASSGGAGHNE. The whole CDR3 is CASSGGAGHNEQFF.

On this clone itself: The read ends 3 residues before the CDR3 terminus; that terminus is restored from the germline J gene. This sequence joins TRBV2 and TRBJ2-4; D is unclear. CDR1 is SNHLY and CDR2 is FYNNEI in the germline V gene. V was pared by 3 bases and J by 3 bases, with 9 bases between. The CDR3 totals 14 residues. CDR3 protein: CASSDSLVKNIQYF. The sequenced part of the CDR3 DNA is TGTGCCAGCAGTGACTCCCTCGTCAAAAACATT.

This clone was picked up a small number of times. Read coverage stops 3 residues before the CDR3 terminus; the germline J gene supplies the remainder. V is TRBV7-9 and J is TRBJ2-2; 7 nucleotides match TRBD1. The CDR3 runs 12 residues. Germline V lookup: CDR1 SEHNR, CDR2 FQNEAQ (reference sequence). The sequenced part of the CDR3 DNA is TGTGCCAGCAGCCTAGGACAGGTTCGG. Residues: CASSLGQVR. The full CDR3 is CASSLGQVRLFF.

The covered CDR3 bases are TGTGCCAGCAAAACCGGGACAGGGTTCAATGAAAAA. Protein: CASKTGTGFNEK. The CDR3 reads in full as CASKTGTGFNEKLFF. V usage is TRBV2 and J usage is TRBJ1-4; TRBD1 matches 9 bases. The read ends 3 residues shy of where the CDR3 ends; the end is completed using the germline J gene. The germline gives CDR1 SNHLY, CDR2 FYNNEI. The CDR3 sequence is 15 residues long. V gave up 7 bases and J gave up 5 bases; unmatched junction bases: 8.

About this clone: From the germline J gene comes the end of the CDR3, since the read stops 3 residues before it. The chain joins TRBV5-1 to TRBJ1-2; maybe TRBD1 (5 bases). Germline V gene data show CDR1 as SGHRS and CDR2 as YFSETQ. The CDR3 extends over 16 amino acids. With 7 bases removed from V and 0 bases from J, the gap between germline ends came to 19 bases. CDR3 residues: CASYDRPHRANYGYTF. The CDR3 DNA, read in part, is TGCGCCAGCTACGACAGACCCCATCGAGCTAACTATGGC.

CDR3 DNA, as far as it was read: TGTGCCAGTAGTATTTTCCTAGCGGGGAACAATGAG. Amino acids: CASSIFLAGNNE. In full, the CDR3 is CASSIFLAGNNEQFF. The rearrangement uses TRBV19 and TRBJ2-1; 9 bases agree with TRBD2. Sequencing ends 3 residues short of the CDR3 end; the germline J gene provides the rest. This CDR3 has 15 residues. J lost 5 bases, V lost 3 bases, and 5 bases had no gene match. Germline assignment: CDR1 LNHDA and CDR2 SQIVND (reference sequence).

The sample holds a few counts of this clone. The CDR3 is cut off 3 residues early in the read; its end comes from the germline J gene. V gene TRBV7-9 combines with J gene TRBJ1-4; TRBD1 is a possible D gene (6 bases). Deletions cut 3 bases from V and 8 bases from J, with 16 bases between. The CDR3 has 15 amino acids. In germline, CDR1 is SEHNR, CDR2 FQNEAQ (reference sequence). The CDR3 is CASSFYRVEEEKLFF. The sequenced CDR3 bases are TGTGCCAGCAGCTTCTACAGGGTGGAGGAAGAAAAA.

About this clone: Sequencing ends 3 residues short of the CDR3 end; the germline J gene provides the rest. V is TRBV18 and J is TRBJ2-1; maybe TRBD2 (6 bases). The CDR3 totals 15 residues. Trimming shortened V by 6 bases and J by 0 bases, and 12 bases separated the two germline ends. CDR1 and CDR2 from the germline V gene are KGHSH and LQKENI. The CDR3 bases that were read are TGTGCCAGCTCTCTAGCGCATAGCTCCTACAATGAG. Translated, it gives CASSLAHSSYNE. Given in full, the CDR3 is CASSLAHSSYNEQFF.

This clone has just a few counts. From the germline J gene comes the end of the CDR3, since the read stops 3 residues before it. This chain links TRBV7-9 with TRBJ2-7; no clear D gene. V lost 1 base, J lost 3 bases, and 7 bases lay in between. This CDR3 comprises 13 residues. Germline assignment: CDR1 SEHNR and CDR2 FQNEAQ (reference sequence). The sequenced CDR3 bases are TGTGCCAGCAGCTTAGATGGCTTCTACGAG. It yields the protein CASSLDGFYE. The entire CDR3 is CASSLDGFYEQYF. Complete variable domain (other parts from reference TRBV7-9 and TRBJ2-7): DTGVSQNPRHKITKRGQNVTFRCDPISEHNRLYWYRQTLGQGPEFLTYFQNEAQLEKSRLLSDRFSAERPKGSFSTLEIQRTEQGDSAMYLCASSLDGFYEQYFGPGTRLTVT.

This clone was counted only a few times. Sequencing ends 3 residues short of the CDR3 end; the germline J gene provides the rest. The J gene is TRBJ1-5, the V gene TRBV19, with D possibly being TRBD1 (6 bases). The germline V and J ends were trimmed by 8 bases and 3 bases, with 11 bases remaining between them. The CDR3 sequence is 13 residues long. Germline V gene sequence: CDR1 LNHDA, CDR2 SQIVND (reference sequence). CDR3 amino acids: CASLQGYNQPQHF. The sequenced part of the CDR3 DNA is TGTGCCAGTCTACAGGGCTACAATCAGCCC.

This clone was detected only a few times. The CDR3 end lies 3 residues beyond the end of the read and is filled in from the germline J gene. The chain links TRBV7-2 to TRBJ2-7; TRBD1 is a possible D gene (6 bases). The CDR3 runs 13 residues. Germline CDR1 and CDR2: SGHTA and FQGNSA. The V end was cut by 4 bases, the J end by 3 bases, with 10 bases between. Incomplete CDR3 DNA: TGTGCCAGCAGCTCGTACAGGGTCTACGAG. Residues: CASSSYRVYE. The CDR3 in full is CASSSYRVYEQYF.

This clone has a handful of counts. Its ends do not fully match the called genes, so a read error is possible. The read terminates 3 residues ahead of where the CDR3 ends, so the germline J gene completes it. This sequence joins TRBV7-7 and TRBJ2-1; 9 positions match TRBD2. Germline CDR1 reads SSHAT; CDR2 reads FNYEAQ (reference sequence). This CDR3 is 16 amino acids long. The CDR3 DNA, read in part, is TGTGCTAGCAGCGCCTCTCTTGCGGGAGGGTACAATGAG. It encodes CASSASLAGGYNE. The full CDR3 reads CASSASLAGGYNEQFF.

About this clone itself: Read sequence stops 3 residues before the CDR3 end, and the germline J gene provides the missing end. The chain has TRBV7-2 and TRBJ2-7, with 7 bases identical to TRBD2. CDR1 and CDR2 from the germline V gene are SGHTA and FQGNSA. The CDR3 is 14 amino acids. J was trimmed by 5 bases and V by 2 bases; bases with no gene match: 6. The CDR3 here is CASSLLRGSHEQYF. The DNA read from the CDR3 is TGTGCCAGCAGCTTATTACGCGGGAGCCACGAG.

This clone was seen a few times. Coverage ceases 3 residues before the CDR3 finishes, and the germline J gene fills in the end. The chain combines TRBV2 with TRBJ2-5; D unresolved. Deletions cut 9 bases from V and 4 bases from J, with 9 bases between. Germline V gene data show CDR1 as SNHLY and CDR2 as FYNNEI. CDR3 length: 11 residues. CDR3 amino acids: CASKARETQYF. CDR3 DNA, as far as it was read: TGTGCCAGTAAAGCTAGAGAGACC.